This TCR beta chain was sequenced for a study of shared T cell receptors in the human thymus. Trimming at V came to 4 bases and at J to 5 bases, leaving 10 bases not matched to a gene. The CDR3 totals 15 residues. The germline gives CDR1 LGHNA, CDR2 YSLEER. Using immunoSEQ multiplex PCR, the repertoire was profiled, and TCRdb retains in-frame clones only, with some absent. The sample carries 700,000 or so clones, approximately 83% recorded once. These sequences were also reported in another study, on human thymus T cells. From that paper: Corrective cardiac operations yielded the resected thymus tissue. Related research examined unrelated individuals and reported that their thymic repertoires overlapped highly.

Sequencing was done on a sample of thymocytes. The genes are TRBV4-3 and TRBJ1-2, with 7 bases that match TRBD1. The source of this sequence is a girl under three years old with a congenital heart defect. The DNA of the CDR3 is TGCGCCAGCAGCCCACAGATCGACAGGGATTATGGCTACACCTTC. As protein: CASSPQIDRDYGYTF.